This T cell receptor (beta chain) was found in a study of blood T cell repertoires in COVID-19. Study-level background: The cDNA or gDNA used as material had been derived from T cells, B-cell-depleted T cells, or PBMCs.

The table came from immunoSEQ multiplex PCR; TCRdb's copy has only in-frame clones and leaves some out. There are fewer than 500,000 clones in the sample; 80% to 90% occur only once, and less than 0.95% lies in the top ten. CDR3 size: 15 residues. V shed 0 bases and J 2 bases; nucleotides not matched to a gene: 4. Germline loops: CDR1 MNHEY, CDR2 SVGAGI. Sequenced material: peripheral blood. The clonotype originates from a man in his late teens or twenties with COVID-19, enrolled during active disease. This rearrangement joins TRBV6-5 to TRBJ2-7; the match to TRBD1 covers 7 bases. The CDR3 DNA reads as TGTGCCAGCAGTTACTCCGGGACAGAGCCCTACGAGCAGTACTTC. It translates to CASSYSGTEPYEQYF.